This T cell receptor beta chain originates from a study of cytomegalovirus exposure and HLA in healthy donors (dated 2017 in TCRdb). About the study as a whole: An earlier analysis of roughly 500 of the donors reported approximately 290 Gb of sequence data and 117 million unique TCR beta sequences from roughly 180 million T cells. A later analysis re-analyzed previously published TCR beta repertoires from 550 to 700 donors and added high-resolution HLA genotyping to study TCR occurrence patterns. In addition to the first cohort of hundreds of subjects, a separate validation cohort of 120 different subjects was used. Every repertoire in the discovery cohort had been generated on one and the same sequencing platform. The later analysis used no new phenotypic data to find candidate immune exposures, relying instead on TCR beta sequences and their occurrence across donors. A later genetic analysis used genome-wide SNP genotypes for about 65% of the roughly 700 donors, treating that subset as a discovery cohort. Several DR-DQ haplotypes were treated as single units for association and clustering because of strong linkage in the cohort. About 280 gigabases of sequencing data and tens of millions of unique TCR sequences made up an early release that covered approximately 650 HLA-typed donors. Using immunosequencing, the study profiled T cell repertoires from 666 subjects and related those repertoires to cytomegalovirus serostatus. Across roughly 420 genotyped donors of the cohort, an average of 235,054 unique TCR beta nucleotide sequences per donor were sequenced, and roughly 20% of those sequences were non-productive. The aim of the study was to test whether cataloging public T cell receptors could identify signatures of past pathogen exposure. An earlier analysis of 587 of the donors used high-throughput TCR beta sequencing to judge whether each TCR beta V gene segment behaved as functional or pseudogenic. Donor age, sex, ethnicity and CMV serostatus were compiled together with the repertoire data. The number of donors typed differed by locus, with about 629-630 for A, B, C, DRB1 and DQB1, over 500 for DQA1, 600 to 610 for DPA1, and 450 to 480 for DPB1. The genetic ancestry cluster associated with self-reported Caucasian donors included about four fifths of the approximately 410 genotyped donors. To predict cytomegalovirus infection status, the study combined high-throughput TCR immunosequencing, statistical association of individual TCRs with disease status, and machine learning. Class I and class II HLA loci were covered by the typing at four-digit resolution. What the research found in general, with its limitations: Linkage disequilibrium might explain the correlated functional status among segregating V segments, but an unknown experimental factor could not be excluded. Because counts were too low, 15 or so rarely observed V segments, including chromosome 9 orphons, were excluded from the earlier analysis of 587 of the donors. The only immune exposure information available for the cohort was CMV serostatus. In a later analysis, about 16,000 TCR beta sequences were associated with specific HLA alleles at a false discovery rate of 0.05. In a later analysis, most CMV-associated TCR beta chains were found to appear HLA-restricted, with HLA associations seemingly driven largely by CMV exposure. Most TCR sequences were seen in very few donors, while some public TCRs were found in many individuals. In an earlier analysis of around 600 of the donors, most TCR beta V segments appeared in productive rearrangements about 87% or about 30% of the time, broadly matching IMGT annotations. According to a later genetic analysis, donors in an Asian-associated ancestry cluster had fewer N-insertions in productive TCRs than the roughly 700-donor mean. A further reported finding was that TCR beta sequences accurately predicted the HLA-A and HLA-B alleles for most subjects in the first cohort. Strong co-occurrence of HLA alleles, especially DR and DQ, made assigning TCR associations to individual alleles difficult. Because the 87-base-pair reads could not distinguish some IMGT-functional V segments, including TRBV6-2 and TRBV6-3, those segments were excluded. In vitro tests confirmed that a few of the cytomegalovirus-associated TCR beta chains recognize cytomegalovirus antigens. A later genetic analysis associated a missense DCLRE1C variant with V-gene and J-gene trimming of TCR beta chains, and an independent cohort replicated the association. This cohort had only TCR beta chains sequenced, and the lack of alpha or paired-chain data limited which features could be detected. In both the original and validation cohorts, the classifier was reported to diagnose cytomegalovirus status with high specificity and sensitivity. Sequencing depth was assumed to be roughly uniform across donors in the presence/absence analyses, though that assumption may not hold. In the study, 150 to 200 TCR beta chains were listed as associated with cytomegalovirus. Compared with equally common non-associated chains, HLA-associated TCR beta chains in a later analysis were more clonally expanded and had lower generation probabilities. A cluster of highly shared sequence variants was judged likely to be a technical artifact of the sequencing pipeline. Because HLA typing was missing for some donors at each locus, association tests included only the typed subset. In a later analysis, TCR association rates were found to vary across HLA loci, with the most associated TCRs seen for DRB1 alleles and the fewest for HLA-C alleles. A later analysis reported that several top co-occurrence clusters appeared linked to parvovirus B19, influenza, CMV and Epstein-Barr virus. It was suggested by the authors that the approach could potentially be generalized to other disease states and immunological phenotypes.

The library was prepared using the immunoSEQ multiplex PCR assay. For the multiplex PCR, a mixture combining 60 forward primers for TCR Vbeta segments and 13 reverse primers for TCR Jbeta segments was used. The CDR3 region of rearranged TCR beta genes was amplified from genomic DNA by a multiplex PCR assay. On the Illumina HiSeq System, the amplified TCR beta libraries were sequenced as 87-base-pair reads. The original methods were these. In a later analysis, some 80 million unique TCR beta chains were counted across the approximately 640 repertoires, and around 10 million of these chains were shared by at least two donors. To remove PCR and sequencing errors, raw reads were error-corrected and collapsed into unique sequences using a nearest-neighbor algorithm that merged closely related sequences. Alignment of CDR3 sequences to IMGT reference sequences was used to assign V, D and J gene segments. For a sequence to be retained, a match of at least six nucleotides to both a V gene segment and a J gene segment was required. Rearrangements were called productive when the CDR3 lacked stop codons and stayed in frame with V and J; all others were non-productive. Following IMGT convention, CDR3 was defined as the stretch from the second conserved V-encoded cysteine to the conserved J-encoded phenylalanine. In an earlier analysis of roughly 580 of the donors, sequences lacking an unambiguous match to a single V gene segment were excluded. An earlier analysis of several hundred of the donors called V segments functional above 56.7% productive rearrangements and segregating when the between-donor standard deviation exceeded 5%. To diagnose cytomegalovirus status from the catalog of TCR beta chain sequences, a statistical classification framework was built. A later analysis assigned V and J genes by comparing TCR nucleotide sequences with IMGT/GENE-DB human TR gene sequences. A later analysis assigned CDR3 sequences and most-parsimonious VDJ recombination scenarios with the TCRdist pipeline. In a later analysis, each TCR beta chain was defined by its CDR3 amino acid sequence together with its V-gene family, and reads lacking a unique V-gene family were excluded. In a later analysis, fewer than 600 highly shared, low-generation-probability nucleotide sequences were removed to address suspected cross-contamination and a sequencing artifact. In a later analysis, a clonal expansion index for each public chain was calculated from normalized within-repertoire ranks of inferred template counts. In a later analysis, generation probabilities were computed using a VDJ recombination model fitted to out-of-frame rearrangements, and the results were checked against IGoR. A later analysis scored TCR-TCR, TCR-HLA and TCR-CMV co-occurrence with hypergeometric tests, applying a repertoire-size bias correction to TCR pairs. To estimate false discovery rates, a later analysis permuted the HLA or CMV assignments 20 times. In a later analysis, co-occurring TCRs were grouped with DBSCAN, and TCRdist sequence similarity was added when clustering was performed within HLA-allele-positive subsets. For co-occurrence clustering, repertoires with fewer than 30,000 or more than 120,000 public chains were excluded, along with 5 or 6 repertoires with anomalous nucleotide sharing. TCRdb provides this immuneACCESS table in a form limited to in-frame rearrangements. Some clones are lacking; in checked studies, under half of them reflect an unresolved V gene, and why the rest are absent is not known. D and trimming come from the DNA, and the V and J calls and clone size come from that table. The sample data list 200,000 to 250,000 clones, and 70% to 80% of these were observed just once. Roughly 2.5% of the sample goes to the ten largest clones.

The cohort comprised 710 or so healthy bone marrow donors. At the time of sampling, all cohort members were nominally healthy, though unrecorded immune exposures were likely present. The donor was CMV seropositive and belonged to the group of about 290 seropositive cohort members. Each donor provided a peripheral blood sample, and peripheral blood mononuclear cells were used for TCR beta sequencing. The Qiagen DNeasy Blood Extraction Kit was used to extract genomic DNA from the blood cell samples. This clone was found a few times. Its antigen is not yet known. The sample holds no much larger clone one base away, and base qualities are not on file. CDR1 and CDR2, per the germline V gene, are SGHDT and YYEEEE. Including the terminal cysteine and phenylalanine, the CDR3 comprises 17 residues. Of the read, only the CDR3 DNA is kept; its 51 bases are in frame from base 1. Relative to germline, V is 0 bases shorter and J is 0 bases shorter, with 14 bases between their ends.

The clonotype comes from a woman aged 55-70 years in good health and CMV-seropositive. Recombination connected TRBV5-6 to TRBJ2-3; matching of 6 bases hints at TRBD2 as the D gene. Input material: PBMCs. The CDR3 reads as follows: CASSLVIAAISTDTQYF. The nucleotides are TGTGCCAGCAGCTTGGTAATAGCGGCTATTAGCACAGATACGCAGTATTTT.